This T cell receptor (beta chain) was sequenced in a study of Ad26.COV2.S vaccination and SARS-CoV-2 variants (dated by TCRdb to 2020 to 2023). Describing the broader study: Donors in the vaccine arm were drawn from COV1001, a phase I-IIa trial of Ad26.COV2.S in healthy adults that was multicentre, randomized, double-blind and placebo-controlled. Ad26.COV2.S was administered intramuscularly at 5 x 10^10 or 1 x 10^11 viral particles, either as a single shot or as two shots given 56 days apart. Sequencing of the TCRbeta repertoire served to evaluate the specificity and breadth of SARS-CoV-2-reactive T cell receptors following Ad26.COV2.S vaccination. Throughout the experiments and outcome assessment, investigators stayed blinded to trial group allocation. The TCR-sequenced set comprised about 32 samples: some 20 Ad26.COV2.S vaccine recipients, 5 placebo recipients and 8 SARS-CoV-2 convalescent individuals. Trial participants were randomized into five groups of five, in which low-dose or high-dose Ad26.COV2.S was given once or twice, or placebo was given on both occasions.

Remarks on this clone: No cognate antigen has been identified for it. There are no base qualities to consult, and no much larger clone falls within one base.

The immunoSEQ Assay was used to sequence TCRbeta CDR3 regions. After extraction, genomic DNA underwent amplification by bias-controlled multiplex PCR, followed by high-throughput sequencing. As for the authors' bioinformatics: To quantify the absolute abundance of every unique TCRbeta CDR3 region, sequences were collapsed and filtered. Usable DNA was measured by amplifying reference genes present in all nucleated cells, and TCRbeta template counts were normalized to that usable DNA to estimate T cell fraction. Repertoire TCRs were annotated as SARS-CoV-2-specific by exact matching of V gene, CDR3 amino acid sequence and J gene to a known reactive TCR set. The reference SARS-CoV-2 TCR set came from MIRA and was filtered for enrichment in COVID-19-positive ImmuneCODE repertoires, removing public or cross-reactive TCRs. Based on the MIRA antigens, annotated TCRs were further analysed at the level of specific ORF or position within ORF. Depth was the summed frequency of annotated unique rearrangements, while breadth was defined as annotated unique rearrangements over total unique productive rearrangements. TCR breadth was compared between groups using two-sided Wilcoxon rank-sum tests. The clones in this table, taken by TCRdb from immuneACCESS, are in-frame only. Not every clone is retained; where verified, under half of the shortfall comes from an unresolved V gene, and the cause of the rest is unknown. V, J and clone size are taken as reported in that table, and D and trimming were inferred from the DNA itself. The sample table lists about 280,000 clones, approximately 87% of them with a count of one. The leading ten clones occupy 2.5% to 3.5% of the sample.

The CDR3, from cysteine to phenylalanine, totals 12 residues. The kept DNA is CDR3 alone, 36 bases in frame from the first base. Trimming at the junction amounts to 2 bases on V and 3 bases on J, and the germline ends lie 5 bases apart. The germline V gene provides CDR1 SGHDT and CDR2 YYEEEE. What the authors observed across the whole study: Higher spike-specific TCR breadth was observed in Ad26.COV2.S recipients than in placebo recipients (P = 0.0014). Comparing responses between vaccine doses or regimens was not something the study was powered to do. According to the authors, total T cell responses may have been underestimated by the TCR breadth and depth analyses. Substantial breadth of spike-specific CD8+ and CD4+ T cell responses was reported after vaccination. Comparable non-spike TCR breadth was observed between vaccine and placebo recipients, consistent with only spike being contained in the vaccine.

The treatment or condition label corresponds to: around 19 received Ad26.COV2.S at low or high dose, single or two shots; roughly 5 received placebo; per-sample allocation not given. Repertoires of vaccine and placebo recipients were sequenced from samples taken on day 63 after the first injection. In Cohort 1b, about two dozen adults aged 18-55 years were enrolled at a single site in Boston, USA, between 29 July and 7 August 2020. Ad26.COV2.S was a replication-incompetent adenovirus type 26 vector expressing a prefusion-stabilized SARS-CoV-2 spike protein from the original Wuhan strain. This clonotype originated in a person between 18 and 59 years old who received the Ad26.COV2.S COVID-19 vaccine or a placebo. The V gene is TRBV5-6 and the J gene is TRBJ2-5, with the D gene too uncertain to name. Sequencing used peripheral blood, obtained in a trial of Ad26.COV2.S vaccine versus placebo. The base sequence is TGTGCCAGCAGCTTCGGTGAAGAGACCCAGTACTTC. This is translated as CASSFGEETQYF.